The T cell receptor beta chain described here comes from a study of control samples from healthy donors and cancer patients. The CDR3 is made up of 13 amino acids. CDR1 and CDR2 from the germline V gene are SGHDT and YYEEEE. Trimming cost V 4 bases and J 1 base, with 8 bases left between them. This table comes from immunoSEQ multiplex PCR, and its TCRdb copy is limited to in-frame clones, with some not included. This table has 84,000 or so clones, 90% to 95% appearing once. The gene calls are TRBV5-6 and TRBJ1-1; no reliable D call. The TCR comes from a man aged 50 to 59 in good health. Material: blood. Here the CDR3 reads CASSLEANTEAFF. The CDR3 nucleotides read TGTGCCAGCAGCCTGGAGGCGAACACTGAAGCTTTCTTT.